This TCR beta chain was captured in a study of blood T cell repertoires in COVID-19 (dated by TCRdb to 2019 to 2021). Concerning the study at large: Samples covering the acute and convalescent phases of COVID-19 were provided by collaborators in the United States, Italy and Spain. The material from the prospective study consisted of cDNA or gDNA derived from T cells, B-cell-depleted T cells, or PBMCs. Deeply sampled blood TCRbeta repertoires from subjects exposed to, actively infected with, or recovered from COVID-19 were included in the dataset. The repertoires were released in a freely available public database intended as a resource for research on the immune response to SARS-CoV-2. The samples were drawn from two sources: the first 160 participants of the ongoing ImmuneRACE study, and fewer than 1,500 subjects contributed by 6 global collaborators. The sample metadata nearly always contained a de-identified subject ID, COVID-19 status, age in years and sex. Where available, HLA class I and class II types were obtained from metadata supplied by the sample provider rather than from assay-based typing.

About this clone: The clone's antigen remains unknown. Base qualities are missing; no much larger clone stands one base away.

Whole blood was collected in K2EDTA tubes by collaborating institutions according to the institutions' own protocols. For TCRbeta analysis, collaborators shipped samples in one of three forms: frozen whole blood, isolated PBMCs, or DNA extracted from either of those sample types. General study outcomes and caveats: The quantity of clinical and demographic metadata differed by source and by participant and was supplied without curation.

The immunoSEQ Assay, a bias-controlled multiplex PCR, was used to amplify TCRbeta CDR3 regions from genomic DNA. In the original analysis: The number of nucleated cells in each sample was estimated by amplification of reference gene primers within the assay. To quantify the absolute abundance of each unique TCRbeta CDR3 rearrangement, sequence reads were collapsed and filtered. For each sample, productive Simpson clonality was calculated as the square root of Simpson's diversity index over productive rearrangements. TCRdb mirrors the immuneACCESS table, restricted to in-frame sequences. Some clones are absent from its copies; in checked studies, under half trace to an unresolved V gene, and the reason for the others is unknown. V and J calls and clone size are as listed in that table; D and trimming were resolved from the DNA. For this sample there are 120,000 or so clones; more than 60% appear just once. Clones ranked in the top ten supply about 6.6% of the sample.

Between the V and J ends, shortened by 1 base and 7 bases respectively, the junction contains 14 bases. The CDR3 measures 14 amino acids from cysteine to phenylalanine. Only the CDR3 DNA is retained, 42 bases long and in frame from the first base. The CDR1 and CDR2 encoded by the germline V gene are SGHTA and FQGTGA. This TCR was recovered from a man in his 70s with acute or convalescent COVID-19. The chain links TRBV7-3 with TRBJ2-7; a tentative D match to TRBD2 spans 5 bases. The sequenced sample was peripheral blood. The DNA reads TGTGCCAGCAGCTTAAACGGGATGACGTTGGAGCAGTACTTC. The encoded protein is CASSLNGMTLEQYF.